This T cell receptor beta chain was sequenced for a study of cytomegalovirus exposure and HLA in healthy donors. This PCR relied on a set of 60 Vbeta primers and 13 Jbeta primers. This table comes from immunoSEQ multiplex PCR, and its TCRdb copy is limited to in-frame clones, with some not included. The data contain about 140,000 clones, approximately 83% of them singletons. General study results and limits: According to reports, the classifier identified cytomegalovirus status with high specificity and sensitivity. Cytomegalovirus association was assigned to under 200 TCR beta chains. Rarity marked most TCR sequences, yet some public TCRs occurred in many donors.

This clone showed up just a few times. Antigen: not known. The junction had 7 bases not matched to a gene; V was cut back by 2 bases and J by 9 bases. Germline CDR1 is MNHEY and CDR2 is SVGAGI. This CDR3 has 15 amino acids. The TCR originated in a woman aged 40 to 50 in good health and CMV-seronegative. Sample: PBMCs. The V call is TRBV6-5, the J call TRBJ1-6, with 7 bases identical to TRBD1. The CDR3 sequence: CASSYLQGEVSPLHF. The CDR3 nucleotides are TGTGCCAGCAGTTACCTTCAGGGGGAGGTTTCACCCCTCCACTTT.